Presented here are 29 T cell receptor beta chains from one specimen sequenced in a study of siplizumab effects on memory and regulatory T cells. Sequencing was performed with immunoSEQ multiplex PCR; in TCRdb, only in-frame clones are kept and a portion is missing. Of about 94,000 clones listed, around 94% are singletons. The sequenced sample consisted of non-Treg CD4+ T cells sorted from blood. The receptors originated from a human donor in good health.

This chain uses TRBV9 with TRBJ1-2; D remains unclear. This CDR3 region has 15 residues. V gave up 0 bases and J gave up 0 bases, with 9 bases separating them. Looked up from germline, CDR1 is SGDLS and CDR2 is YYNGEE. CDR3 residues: CASSVEWAANYGYTF. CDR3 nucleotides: TGTGCCAGCAGCGTAGAGTGGGCAGCTAACTATGGCTACACCTTC.

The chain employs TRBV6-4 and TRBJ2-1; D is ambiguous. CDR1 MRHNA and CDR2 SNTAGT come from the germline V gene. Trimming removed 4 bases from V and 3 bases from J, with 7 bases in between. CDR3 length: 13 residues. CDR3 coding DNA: TGTGCCAGCAGTGTCGAATTCTACAATGAGCAGTTCTTC. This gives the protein CASSVEFYNEQFF.

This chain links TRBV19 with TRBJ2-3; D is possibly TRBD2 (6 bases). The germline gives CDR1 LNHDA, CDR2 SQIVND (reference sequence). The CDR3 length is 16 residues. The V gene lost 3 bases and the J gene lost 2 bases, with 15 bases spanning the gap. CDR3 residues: CASSIGAGSPTDTQYF. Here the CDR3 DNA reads TGTGCCAGTAGTATCGGGGCGGGATCCCCCACAGATACGCAGTATTTT.

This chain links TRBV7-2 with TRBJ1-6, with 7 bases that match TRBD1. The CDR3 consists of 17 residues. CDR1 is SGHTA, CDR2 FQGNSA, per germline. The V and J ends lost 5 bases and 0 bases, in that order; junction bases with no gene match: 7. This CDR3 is CASSPNRGFSYNSPLHF. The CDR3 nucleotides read TGTGCCAGCAGCCCTAACAGGGGATTCTCCTATAATTCACCCCTCCACTTT.

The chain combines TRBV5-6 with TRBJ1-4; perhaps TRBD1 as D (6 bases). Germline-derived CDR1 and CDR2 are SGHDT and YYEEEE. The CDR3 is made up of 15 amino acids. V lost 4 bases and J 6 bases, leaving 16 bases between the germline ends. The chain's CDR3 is CASSGTGTSDEKLFF. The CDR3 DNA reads TGTGCCAGCAGCGGAACCGGGACATCCGATGAAAAACTGTTTTTT. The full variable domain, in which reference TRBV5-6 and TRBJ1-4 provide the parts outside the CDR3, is DAGVTQSPTHLIKTRGQQVTLRCSPKSGHDTVSWYQQALGQGPQFIFQYYEEEERQRGNFPDRFSGHQFPNYSSELNVNALLLGDSALYLCASSGTGTSDEKLFFGSGTQLSVL.

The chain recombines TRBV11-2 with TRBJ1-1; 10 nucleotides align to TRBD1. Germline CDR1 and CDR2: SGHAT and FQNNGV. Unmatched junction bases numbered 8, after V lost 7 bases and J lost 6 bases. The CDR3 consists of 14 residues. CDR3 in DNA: TGTGCCAGCACCGTAGGGACAGGGGACCCTGAAGCTTTCTTT. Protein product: CASTVGTGDPEAFF.

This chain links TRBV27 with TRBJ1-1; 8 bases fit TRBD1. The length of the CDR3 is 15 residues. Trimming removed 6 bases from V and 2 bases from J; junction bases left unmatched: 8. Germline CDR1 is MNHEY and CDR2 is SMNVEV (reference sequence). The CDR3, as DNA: TGTGCCAGCAGCAAACGGACAGGGCCTAACACTGAAGCTTTCTTT. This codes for CASSKRTGPNTEAFF.

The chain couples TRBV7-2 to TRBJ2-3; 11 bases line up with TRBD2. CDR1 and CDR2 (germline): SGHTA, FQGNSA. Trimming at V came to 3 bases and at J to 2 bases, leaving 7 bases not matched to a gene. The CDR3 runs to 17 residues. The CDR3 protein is CASSFPTSGASTDTQYF. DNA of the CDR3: TGTGCCAGCAGCTTTCCGACTAGCGGGGCATCCACAGATACGCAGTATTTT.

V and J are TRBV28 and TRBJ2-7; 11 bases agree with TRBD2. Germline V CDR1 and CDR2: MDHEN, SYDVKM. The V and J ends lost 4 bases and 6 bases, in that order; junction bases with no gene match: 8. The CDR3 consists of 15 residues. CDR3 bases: TGTGCCAGCAGTTCAGCCGGGACTAGCGGTCGCGAGCAGTACTTC. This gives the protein CASSSAGTSGREQYF.

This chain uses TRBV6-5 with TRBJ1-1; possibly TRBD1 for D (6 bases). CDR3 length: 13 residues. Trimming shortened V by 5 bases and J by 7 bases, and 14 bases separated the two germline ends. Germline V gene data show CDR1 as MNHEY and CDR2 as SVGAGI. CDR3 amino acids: CASSPAPDSEAFF. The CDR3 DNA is TGTGCCAGCAGTCCAGCACCGGACAGTGAAGCTTTCTTT.

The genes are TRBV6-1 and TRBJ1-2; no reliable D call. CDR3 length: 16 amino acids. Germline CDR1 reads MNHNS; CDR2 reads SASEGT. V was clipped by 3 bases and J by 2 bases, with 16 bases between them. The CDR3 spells CASSDFPVNRNYGYTF. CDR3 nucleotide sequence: TGTGCCAGCAGTGACTTCCCGGTGAACAGAAACTATGGCTACACCTTC.

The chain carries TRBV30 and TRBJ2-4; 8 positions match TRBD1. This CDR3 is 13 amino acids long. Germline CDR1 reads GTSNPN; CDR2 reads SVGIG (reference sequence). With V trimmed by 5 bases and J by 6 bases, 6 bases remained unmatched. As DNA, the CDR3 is TGTGCCTGGGCCCGGGACAGGACAAACATTCAGTACTTC. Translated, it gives CAWARDRTNIQYF.

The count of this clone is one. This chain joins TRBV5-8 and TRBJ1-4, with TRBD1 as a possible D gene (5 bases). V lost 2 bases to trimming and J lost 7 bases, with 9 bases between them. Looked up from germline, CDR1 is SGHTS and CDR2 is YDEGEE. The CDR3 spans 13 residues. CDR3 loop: CASSFRDGEKLFF. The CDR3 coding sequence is TGTGCCAGCAGCTTCAGGGACGGTGAAAAACTGTTTTTT.

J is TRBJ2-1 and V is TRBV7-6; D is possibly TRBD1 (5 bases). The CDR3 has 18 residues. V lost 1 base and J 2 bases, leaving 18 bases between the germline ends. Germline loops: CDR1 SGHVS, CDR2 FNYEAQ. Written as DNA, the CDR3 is TGTGCCAGCAGCTTAGTACTCCGACAGAAAAAGACCTACAATGAGCAGTTCTTC. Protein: CASSLVLRQKKTYNEQFF. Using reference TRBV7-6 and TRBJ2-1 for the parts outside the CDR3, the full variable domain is GAGVSQSPRYKVTKRGQDVALRCDPISGHVSLYWYRQALGQGPEFLTYFNYEAQQDKSGLPNDRFSAERPEGSISTLTIQRTEQRDSAMYRCASSLVLRQKKTYNEQFFGPGTRLTVL.

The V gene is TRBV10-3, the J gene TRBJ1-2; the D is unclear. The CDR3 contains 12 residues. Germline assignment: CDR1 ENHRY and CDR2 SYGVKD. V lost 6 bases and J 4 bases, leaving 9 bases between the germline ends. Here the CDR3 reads CAIRGQVYGYTF. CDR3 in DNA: TGTGCCATCAGGGGCCAGGTCTATGGCTACACCTTC.

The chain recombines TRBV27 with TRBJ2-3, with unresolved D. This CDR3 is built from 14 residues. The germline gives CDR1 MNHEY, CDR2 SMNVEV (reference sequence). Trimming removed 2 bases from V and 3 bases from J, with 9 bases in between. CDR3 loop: CASSLNLGTDTQYF. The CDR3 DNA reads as TGTGCCAGCAGTTTAAATCTGGGGACAGATACGCAGTATTTT.

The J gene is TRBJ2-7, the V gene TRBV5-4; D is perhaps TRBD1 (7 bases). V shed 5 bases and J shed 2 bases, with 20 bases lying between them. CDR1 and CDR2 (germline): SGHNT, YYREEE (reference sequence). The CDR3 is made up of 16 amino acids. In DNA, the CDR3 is TGTGCCAGCAGTCCCCCTACAGGAGGGGGCCCCTACGAGCAGTACTTC. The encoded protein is CASSPPTGGGPYEQYF.

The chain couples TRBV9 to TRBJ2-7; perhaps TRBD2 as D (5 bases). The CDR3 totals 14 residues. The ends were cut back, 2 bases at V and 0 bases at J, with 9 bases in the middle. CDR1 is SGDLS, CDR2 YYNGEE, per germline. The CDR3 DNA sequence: TGTGCCAGCAGCGTGCGGGCTCTCTCCTACGAGCAGTACTTC. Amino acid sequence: CASSVRALSYEQYF.

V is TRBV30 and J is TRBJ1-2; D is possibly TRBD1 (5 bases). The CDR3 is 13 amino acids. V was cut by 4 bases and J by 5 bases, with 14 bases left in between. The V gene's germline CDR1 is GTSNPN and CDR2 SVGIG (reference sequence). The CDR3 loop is CAWKGDAWYGYTF. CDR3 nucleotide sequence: TGTGCCTGGAAAGGGGACGCCTGGTATGGCTACACCTTC.

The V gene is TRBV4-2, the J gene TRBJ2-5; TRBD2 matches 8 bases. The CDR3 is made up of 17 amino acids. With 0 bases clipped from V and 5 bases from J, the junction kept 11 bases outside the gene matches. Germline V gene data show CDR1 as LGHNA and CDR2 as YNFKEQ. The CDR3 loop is CASSQDLNSGARETQYF. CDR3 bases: TGTGCCAGCAGCCAAGATCTGAATAGCGGGGCCCGGGAGACCCAGTACTTC.

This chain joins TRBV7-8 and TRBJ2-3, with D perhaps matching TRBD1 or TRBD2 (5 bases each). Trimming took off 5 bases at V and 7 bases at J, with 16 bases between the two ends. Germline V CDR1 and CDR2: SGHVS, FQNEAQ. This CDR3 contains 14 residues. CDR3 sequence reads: CASSPRDRAYTQYF. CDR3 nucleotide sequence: TGTGCCAGCAGCCCCCGGGACCGCGCTTATACGCAGTATTTT.

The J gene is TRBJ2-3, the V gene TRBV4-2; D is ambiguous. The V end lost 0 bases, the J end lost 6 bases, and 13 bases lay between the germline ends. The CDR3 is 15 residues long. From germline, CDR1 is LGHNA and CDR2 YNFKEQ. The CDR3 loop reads CASSQDPGYPDTQYF. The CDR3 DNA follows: TGTGCCAGCAGCCAAGATCCGGGCTACCCGGATACGCAGTATTTT.

CDR3 amino acids: CARNKIGRACSPLHF. In nucleotides, the CDR3 is TGTGCCAGAAACAAGATAGGCCGGGCCTGTTCACCCCTCCACTTT. The chain couples TRBV19 to TRBJ1-6, with unresolved D. There are 15 residues in the CDR3. Deletions cut 9 bases from V and 9 bases from J, with 21 bases between. Germline values: CDR1 LNHDA, CDR2 SQIVND (reference sequence).

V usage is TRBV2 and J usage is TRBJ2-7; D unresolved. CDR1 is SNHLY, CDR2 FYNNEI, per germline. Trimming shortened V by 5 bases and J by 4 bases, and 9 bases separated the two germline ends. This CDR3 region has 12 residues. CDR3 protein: CASSRTGYEQYF. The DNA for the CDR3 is TGTGCCAGCAGTCGGACCGGATACGAGCAGTACTTC.

CDR3 amino acids: CVAAGGQGTDTQYF. CDR3 bases: TGTGTAGCCGCGGGAGGACAGGGCACAGATACGCAGTATTTT. This chain uses TRBV27 with TRBJ2-3; a possible D gene is TRBD2 (8 bases). Looked up from germline, CDR1 is MNHEY and CDR2 is SMNVEV (reference sequence). The length of the CDR3 is 14 residues.

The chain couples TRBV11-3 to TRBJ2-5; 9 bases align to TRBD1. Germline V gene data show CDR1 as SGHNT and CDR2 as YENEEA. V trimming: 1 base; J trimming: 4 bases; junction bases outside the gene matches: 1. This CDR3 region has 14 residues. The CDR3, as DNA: TGTGCCAGCAGCTTAGGGGGACAGGGAGAGACCCAGTACTTC. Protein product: CASSLGGQGETQYF.

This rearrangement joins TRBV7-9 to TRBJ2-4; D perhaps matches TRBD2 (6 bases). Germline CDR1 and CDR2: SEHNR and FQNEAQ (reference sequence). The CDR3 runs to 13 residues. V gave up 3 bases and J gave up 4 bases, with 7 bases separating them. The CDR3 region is CASSLGGKNIQYF. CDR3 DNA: TGTGCCAGCAGCTTGGGAGGTAAAAACATTCAGTACTTC.

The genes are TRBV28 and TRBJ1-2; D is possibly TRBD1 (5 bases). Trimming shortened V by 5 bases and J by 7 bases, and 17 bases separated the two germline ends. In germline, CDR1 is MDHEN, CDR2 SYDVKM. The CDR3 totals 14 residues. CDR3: CASSKGTAPLGYTF. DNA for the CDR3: TGTGCCAGCAGTAAAGGGACGGCGCCTCTTGGCTACACCTTC.

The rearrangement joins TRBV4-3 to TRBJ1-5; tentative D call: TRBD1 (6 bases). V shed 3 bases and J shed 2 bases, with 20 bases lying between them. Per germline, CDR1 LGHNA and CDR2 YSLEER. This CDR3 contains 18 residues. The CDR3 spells CASSHQDIAGARNQPQHF. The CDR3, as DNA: TGCGCCAGCAGCCACCAAGATATAGCAGGGGCCCGCAATCAGCCCCAGCATTTT.